Listed below are T cell receptor beta chains from one sample, sequenced in a study of blood T cell repertoires in COVID-19. Clones were sequenced by immunoSEQ multiplex PCR, and TCRdb holds only the in-frame ones, with some missing. Among some 100,000 clones listed, 85% to 95% were seen once. Sequencing was done on a sample of peripheral blood. These receptors were collected from a man aged 45-65 years with active COVID-19. CDR3s include the opening cysteine and the closing phenylalanine or tryptophan. Each record gives: V gene, J gene, CDR3 length, clone size, D gene, CDR3 protein, CDR3 DNA. D genes are given only for firm matches. Rows give clone size only sometimes, using once, few, many, or a class for an expanded clone.

V gene: TRBV6-4; J gene: TRBJ1-1; CDR3 length: 14; clone size: NA; D gene: NA; CDR3 protein: CASSDTDEGTEAFF; CDR3 DNA: TGTGCCAGCAGTGACACGGACGAGGGCACTGAAGCTTTCTTT
V gene: TRBV24-1; J gene: TRBJ2-5; CDR3 length: 17; clone size: NA; D gene: NA; CDR3 protein: CATSDGGAGYSRETQYF; CDR3 DNA: TGTGCCACCAGTGATGGAGGGGCAGGATATAGCAGGGAGACCCAGTACTTC
V gene: TRBV7-9; J gene: TRBJ1-4; CDR3 length: 12; clone size: NA; D gene: NA; CDR3 protein: CASSLEGGKLFF; CDR3 DNA: TGTGCCAGCAGCTTAGAAGGGGGAAAACTGTTTTTT
V gene: TRBV5-1; J gene: TRBJ2-5; CDR3 length: 13; clone size: NA; D gene: TRBD1; CDR3 protein: CASSRTGKETQYF; CDR3 DNA: TGCGCCAGCAGCCGGACAGGGAAAGAGACCCAGTACTTC
V gene: TRBV28; J gene: TRBJ2-1; CDR3 length: 14; clone size: NA; D gene: TRBD2; CDR3 protein: CASSPGLAGDRKFF; CDR3 DNA: TGTGCCAGCAGTCCCGGCTTAGCGGGAGATCGGAAGTTCTTC
V gene: TRBV7-2; J gene: TRBJ2-7; CDR3 length: 12; clone size: NA; D gene: NA; CDR3 protein: CASSSTLYEQYF; CDR3 DNA: TGTGCCAGCAGCTCGACTTTGTACGAGCAGTACTTC
V gene: TRBV5-4; J gene: TRBJ1-1; CDR3 length: 16; clone size: once; D gene: TRBD1; CDR3 protein: CASSLGQGALNTEAFF; CDR3 DNA: TGTGCCAGCAGCTTGGGACAGGGGGCCTTGAACACTGAAGCTTTCTTT
V gene: TRBV9; J gene: TRBJ2-7; CDR3 length: 14; clone size: many; D gene: TRBD1; CDR3 protein: CASSSRTGFSGQYF; CDR3 DNA: TGTGCCAGCAGCTCGAGGACAGGTTTCAGCGGGCAGTACTTC
V gene: TRBV5-1; J gene: TRBJ2-1; CDR3 length: 15; clone size: once; D gene: TRBD1; CDR3 protein: CASSLGQGGHNEQFF; CDR3 DNA: TGCGCCAGCAGCCTGGGACAGGGGGGTCACAATGAGCAGTTCTTC
V gene: TRBV28; J gene: TRBJ1-5; CDR3 length: 15; clone size: NA; D gene: TRBD1; CDR3 protein: CASSPDRVENQPQHF; CDR3 DNA: TGTGCCAGCAGTCCAGACAGGGTCGAGAATCAGCCCCAGCATTTT
V gene: TRBV28; J gene: TRBJ2-7; CDR3 length: 12; clone size: few; D gene: NA; CDR3 protein: CASSLSSYEQYF; CDR3 DNA: TGTGCCAGCAGTTTATCCAGTTACGAGCAGTACTTC
V gene: TRBV14; J gene: TRBJ1-5; CDR3 length: 14; clone size: NA; D gene: TRBD1; CDR3 protein: CASSRTGSNQPQHF; CDR3 DNA: TGTGCCAGCAGCCGGACAGGATCCAATCAGCCCCAGCATTTT
V gene: TRBV27; J gene: TRBJ2-1; CDR3 length: 13; clone size: once; D gene: NA; CDR3 protein: CASRGDSYNEQFF; CDR3 DNA: TGTGCCAGCAGGGGCGATTCTTACAATGAGCAGTTCTTC
V gene: TRBV24-1; J gene: TRBJ1-1; CDR3 length: 13; clone size: NA; D gene: NA; CDR3 protein: CATNWREESEAFF; CDR3 DNA: TGTGCCACCAACTGGCGGGAAGAATCTGAAGCTTTCTTT
V gene: TRBV13; J gene: TRBJ2-7; CDR3 length: 16; clone size: NA; D gene: TRBD1; CDR3 protein: CASSLATGTGFYEQYF; CDR3 DNA: TGTGCCAGCAGCTTAGCGACCGGGACAGGGTTCTACGAGCAGTACTTC
V gene: TRBV10-3; J gene: TRBJ1-1; CDR3 length: 16; clone size: NA; D gene: TRBD1; CDR3 protein: CAIKEDRGSLNTEAFF; CDR3 DNA: TGTGCCATCAAGGAAGACAGGGGGTCCCTGAACACTGAAGCTTTCTTT
V gene: TRBV10-2; J gene: TRBJ2-2; CDR3 length: 16; clone size: NA; D gene: NA; CDR3 protein: CASRDGTPMNTGELFF; CDR3 DNA: TGCGCCAGCAGAGACGGGACACCTATGAACACCGGGGAGCTGTTTTTT
V gene: TRBV24-1; J gene: TRBJ2-1; CDR3 length: 13; clone size: NA; D gene: NA; CDR3 protein: CATRDGINNEQFF; CDR3 DNA: TGTGCCACCAGGGACGGGATAAACAATGAGCAGTTCTTC
V gene: TRBV3-1/TRBV3-2; J gene: TRBJ1-1; CDR3 length: 12; clone size: NA; D gene: NA; CDR3 protein: CASSFGNTEAFF; CDR3 DNA: TGTGCCAGCAGCTTCGGGAACACTGAAGCTTTCTTT
V gene: TRBV3-1/TRBV3-2; J gene: TRBJ2-7; CDR3 length: 11; clone size: NA; D gene: NA; CDR3 protein: CASSQGAAEYF; CDR3 DNA: TGTGCCAGCAGCCAGGGGGCTGCCGAATACTTC
V gene: TRBV2; J gene: TRBJ2-2; CDR3 length: 16; clone size: many; D gene: NA; CDR3 protein: CASRGLDSLNTGELFF; CDR3 DNA: TGTGCCAGCAGGGGCCTGGACAGCCTAAACACCGGGGAGCTGTTTTTT
V gene: TRBV7-9; J gene: TRBJ2-2; CDR3 length: 14; clone size: NA; D gene: TRBD2; CDR3 protein: CASSLSGRPGELFF; CDR3 DNA: TGTGCCAGCAGCTTAAGCGGGAGGCCCGGGGAGCTGTTTTTT
V gene: TRBV10-3; J gene: TRBJ1-5; CDR3 length: 14; clone size: NA; D gene: TRBD1; CDR3 protein: CAINDRGLGQPQHF; CDR3 DNA: TGTGCCATCAACGACAGGGGACTGGGTCAGCCCCAGCATTTT
V gene: TRBV6-6; J gene: TRBJ1-6; CDR3 length: 13; clone size: NA; D gene: TRBD1; CDR3 protein: CASKTGDNSPLHF; CDR3 DNA: TGTGCCAGCAAGACAGGGGATAATTCACCCCTCCACTTT
V gene: TRBV9; J gene: TRBJ1-3; CDR3 length: 19; clone size: NA; D gene: NA; CDR3 protein: CASSVAPLDAFGGDDTIYF; CDR3 DNA: TGTGCCAGCAGCGTAGCCCCACTTGACGCATTCGGAGGAGACGACACCATATATTTT
V gene: TRBV5-1; J gene: TRBJ2-2; CDR3 length: 17; clone size: NA; D gene: TRBD2; CDR3 protein: CASSSTPGLAGPGELFF; CDR3 DNA: TGCGCCAGCAGTTCCACCCCGGGACTAGCGGGACCCGGGGAGCTGTTTTTT
V gene: TRBV4-2; J gene: TRBJ2-1; CDR3 length: 14; clone size: NA; D gene: NA; CDR3 protein: CASSQGGGGKEQFF; CDR3 DNA: TGTGCCAGCAGCCAAGGGGGCGGGGGCAAGGAGCAGTTCTTC
V gene: TRBV12-5; J gene: TRBJ2-5; CDR3 length: 15; clone size: once; D gene: NA; CDR3 protein: CASAPSLRSQETQYF; CDR3 DNA: TGTGCTAGTGCCCCCTCTTTGCGGAGCCAAGAGACCCAGTACTTC